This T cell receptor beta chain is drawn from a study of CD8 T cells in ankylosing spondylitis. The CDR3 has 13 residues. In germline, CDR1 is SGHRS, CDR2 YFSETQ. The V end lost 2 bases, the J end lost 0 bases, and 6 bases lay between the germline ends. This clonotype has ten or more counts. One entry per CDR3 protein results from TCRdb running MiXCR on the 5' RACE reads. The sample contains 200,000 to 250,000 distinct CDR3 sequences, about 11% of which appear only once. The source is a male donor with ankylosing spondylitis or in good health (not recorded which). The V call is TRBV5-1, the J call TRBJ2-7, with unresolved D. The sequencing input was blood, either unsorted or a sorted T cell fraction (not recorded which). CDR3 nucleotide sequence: TGCGCCAGCAGCTTAGAAAACTCCTACGAGCAGTACTTC. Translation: CASSLENSYEQYF.